This T cell receptor beta chain was retrieved from a study of shared clonotypes between healthy human individuals. V was trimmed by 2 bases and J by 2 bases, leaving 19 bases between them. CDR1 and CDR2 from the germline V gene are MNHEY and SMNVEV (reference sequence). This CDR3 is built from 18 residues. The assay was immunoSEQ multiplex PCR, and TCRdb's table has in-frame clones only and misses some. Altogether about 2.3 million clones are present, just over 90% being singletons, with the ten largest covering about 0.39%. This TCR came from a man aged 18 to 29 in good health. Some clones in this sample may be carry-over from other donors' samples. The rearrangement uses TRBV27 and TRBJ2-1; D is perhaps TRBD1 (7 bases). Sequenced: naive CD4+ T cells from PBMCs. This sample's subset: CD45RA+ positively selected. The CDR3 spells CASSLIPRAGGTYNEQFF. The CDR3, as DNA: TGTGCCAGCAGTTTAATCCCCAGGGCAGGGGGGACCTACAATGAGCAGTTCTTC.